One and the same sample provided the 14 T cell receptor beta chains below, sequenced in a study of cytomegalovirus exposure and HLA in healthy donors. Amplification used 60 Vbeta primers and 13 Jbeta primers. Measured with immunoSEQ multiplex PCR; TCRdb has only the in-frame clones, and not every one. Of roughly 110,000 clones listed, 70% to 85% are singletons. Sequencing input: PBMCs. The origin of the receptors is a boy between 10 and 17 years old in good health and CMV-seronegative.

This clone was picked up a small number of times. V usage is TRBV2 and J usage is TRBJ1-4; weak D call: TRBD1 (5 bases). V lost 5 bases, J lost 3 bases, and 22 bases lay in between. This CDR3 is built from 18 residues. Looked up from germline, CDR1 is SNHLY and CDR2 is FYNNEI. CDR3 nucleotides: TGTGCCAGCAGTCCAGTTGGGGCTAAGATCCGAGCTAATGAAAAACTGTTTTTT. It codes for CASSPVGAKIRANEKLFF.

This clone was recorded only once. This sequence joins TRBV6-1 and TRBJ2-1; maybe TRBD1 (5 bases). The CDR3 sequence is 14 residues long. V shed 3 bases and J shed 8 bases, with 14 bases lying between them. The germline gives CDR1 MNHNS, CDR2 SASEGT. The CDR3 here is CASSDRVSVDEQFF. In DNA, the CDR3 is TGTGCCAGCAGTGACAGGGTCTCGGTCGATGAGCAGTTCTTC.

This chain joins TRBV28 and TRBJ2-7; 8 bases are a match to TRBD1. V shed 5 bases and J 0 bases; nucleotides not matched to a gene: 6. Germline lookup yields CDR1 MDHEN and CDR2 SYDVKM. The CDR3 has 15 residues. The CDR3 DNA reads TGTGCCAGCAGTCCCCGGGACAGGTCCTCCTACGAGCAGTACTTC. It encodes CASSPRDRSSYEQYF.

This chain joins TRBV7-9 and TRBJ2-7; the D gene is possibly TRBD1 (5 bases). Germline values: CDR1 SEHNR, CDR2 FQNEAQ (reference sequence). Trimming left V 7 bases short and J 5 bases short, with 15 bases between. The CDR3 is 13 amino acids. DNA for the CDR3: TGTGCCAGCACCCCCAGGGCCCGCCACGAGCAGTACTTC. It codes for CASTPRARHEQYF.

In its sample, this clone was seen a few times. This rearrangement joins TRBV5-1 to TRBJ2-3; 7 bases agree with TRBD1. The germline V gene has CDR1 SGHRS and CDR2 YFSETQ. V dropped 4 bases and J dropped 1; count of bases not matched to a gene: 6. The CDR3 consists of 15 residues. This chain's CDR3 is CASSPPQGGTDTQYF. DNA for the CDR3: TGCGCCAGCAGCCCCCCTCAGGGGGGCACAGATACGCAGTATTTT.

The genes are TRBV2 and TRBJ1-1; D is undetermined. This CDR3 is built from 11 residues. Germline lookup yields CDR1 SNHLY and CDR2 FYNNEI. Trimming removed 2 bases from V and 13 bases from J, with 11 bases in between. This chain's CDR3 is CASSESRRVFF. In DNA form, the CDR3 reads TGTGCCAGCAGTGAATCCCGGAGGGTTTTCTTT.

This chain uses TRBV2 with TRBJ2-7, with a weak D call TRBD1 (6 bases). This CDR3 comprises 13 residues. The V gene lost 7 bases and the J gene lost 2 bases, with 12 bases spanning the gap. Germline values: CDR1 SNHLY, CDR2 FYNNEI. As DNA, the CDR3 is TGTGCCAGCACTAAGACAGGAGCCTACGAGCAGTACTTC. Its protein product is CASTKTGAYEQYF.

This chain joins TRBV30 and TRBJ2-3; 12 bases fit TRBD2. Trimming removed 6 bases from V and 1 base from J; junction bases left unmatched: 5. The CDR3 totals 15 residues. CDR1 and CDR2 from the germline V gene are GTSNPN and SVGIG (reference sequence). CDR3: CACLASGGGTDTQYF. As DNA, the CDR3 is TGTGCCTGCCTAGCTAGCGGGGGGGGCACAGATACGCAGTATTTT.

Concerning this clone: One end of the junction is discordant with germline, which a read error may explain. V gene TRBV6-1 combines with J gene TRBJ2-7; a possible D gene is TRBD1 (6 bases). Germline lookup yields CDR1 MNHNS and CDR2 SASEGT. The CDR3 contains 11 residues. The CDR3 DNA follows: TGTGCCAGCAGTGAAGAGGGGACAACAATCTTC. Protein product: CASSEEGTTIF.

The chain couples TRBV5-5 to TRBJ1-6; possible D gene TRBD1, 5 bases. V lost 2 bases to trimming and J lost 6 bases, with 9 bases between them. CDR1 is SGHKS and CDR2 is YYEKEE in the germline V gene (reference sequence). This CDR3 has 14 residues. The CDR3 is CASSFQGGNSPLHF. The CDR3 DNA sequence: TGTGCCAGCAGCTTCCAGGGAGGTAATTCACCCCTCCACTTT.

The rearrangement joins TRBV15 to TRBJ2-7, with TRBD2 matching over 7 bases. The ends lost 5 bases at V and 4 bases at J; junction bases unmatched: 8. The CDR3 contains 14 residues. The germline V gene has CDR1 LNHNV and CDR2 YYDKDF (reference sequence). The chain's CDR3 is CATSGYGGSYEQYF. The CDR3, as DNA: TGTGCCACCAGCGGTTACGGGGGGTCGTACGAGCAGTACTTC.

The CDR3 DNA follows: TGTGCCAGCAGCTTAGGGGACAGTCGCAATCAGCCCCAGCATTTT. It encodes CASSLGDSRNQPQHF. The chain recombines TRBV7-9 with TRBJ1-5; 7 nucleotides agree with TRBD1. V shed 1 base, J shed 2 bases, and the junction held 2 bases outside the gene matches. Germline values: CDR1 SEHNR, CDR2 FQNEAQ (reference sequence). There are 15 residues in the CDR3.

The chain uses TRBV6-1 and TRBJ1-2; TRBD1 agrees at 7 bases. CDR3 length: 13 residues. Germline V lookup: CDR1 MNHNS, CDR2 SASEGT. Trimming removed 6 bases from V and 4 bases from J; junction bases left unmatched: 5. The CDR3 here is CASRGAGGYGYTF. CDR3 in DNA: TGTGCCAGCAGGGGGGCAGGGGGCTATGGCTACACCTTC.

In this sample, this clone turned up a few times. The V and J genes are TRBV6-5 and TRBJ2-1; D not resolved. V was trimmed by 6 bases and J by 5 bases, leaving 11 bases between them. Germline lookup yields CDR1 MNHEY and CDR2 SVGAGI. The CDR3 extends over 13 amino acids. CDR3 in DNA: TGTGCCAGCAGGGAGCCCTTAGACAATGAGCAGTTCTTC. Protein product: CASREPLDNEQFF.